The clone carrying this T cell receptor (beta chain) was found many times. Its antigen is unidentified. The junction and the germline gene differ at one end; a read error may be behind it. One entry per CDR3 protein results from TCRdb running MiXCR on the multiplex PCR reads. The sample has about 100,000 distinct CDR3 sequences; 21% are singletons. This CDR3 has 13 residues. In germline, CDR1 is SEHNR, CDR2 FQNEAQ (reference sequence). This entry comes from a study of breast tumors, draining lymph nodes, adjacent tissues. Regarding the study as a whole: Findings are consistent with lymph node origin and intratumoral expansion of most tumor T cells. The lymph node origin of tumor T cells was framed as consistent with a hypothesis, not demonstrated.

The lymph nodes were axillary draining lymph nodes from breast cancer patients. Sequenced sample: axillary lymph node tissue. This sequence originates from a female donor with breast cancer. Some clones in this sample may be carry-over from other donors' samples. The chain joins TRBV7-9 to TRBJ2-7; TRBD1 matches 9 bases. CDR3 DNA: TGTGCCAGCAGCCCGTCGGCGGACAGGGGCAAATTCTTC. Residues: CASSPSADRGKFF. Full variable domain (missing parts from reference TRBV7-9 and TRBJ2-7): DTGVSQNPRHKITKRGQNVTFRCDPISEHNRLYWYRQTLGQGPEFLTYFQNEAQLEKSRLLSDRFSAERPKGSFSTLEIQRTEQGDSAMYLCASSPSADRGKFFGPGTRLTVT.